Below, one T cell receptor (beta chain) is given with its context. These data come from a study of PD-1 blockade in classical Hodgkin lymphoma. Profiled with immunoSEQ multiplex PCR; TCRdb holds only in-frame clones, not every one. The table has roughly 90,000 clones, 83% seen once. The germline CDR1 and CDR2 sequences are MDHEN and SYDVKM. This CDR3 has 12 residues. V lost 3 bases and J 3 bases, leaving 6 bases between the germline ends. Noted time point: cycle 4 day 1 (C4D1), after 6 weeks of nivolumab. Following autologous stem cell transplantation, relapse occurred in every patient, and exposure to brentuximab vedotin varied.

The rearrangement links TRBV28 to TRBJ2-7, with D unresolved. The sequence was obtained from a human donor with classical Hodgkin lymphoma. The specimen was peripheral blood mononuclear cells (PBMCs), collected before the fourth cycle of nivolumab. CDR3 amino acids: CASSLGFYEQYF. The CDR3 DNA reads TGTGCCAGCAGTTTGGGATTCTACGAGCAGTACTTC.